This TCR beta chain was identified during a study of cytomegalovirus exposure and HLA in healthy donors. The CDR3 contains 15 residues. From germline, CDR1 is LGHNA and CDR2 YSLEER. The V segment lost 0 bases and the J segment 5 bases; nucleotides outside the gene matches: 4. The PCR used 60 Vbeta and 13 Jbeta primers. Some clones are missing from TCRdb's copy, which holds only in-frame ones; the method was immunoSEQ multiplex PCR. The sample records 150,000 to 250,000 clones, less than 80% being singletons. This TCR was sampled from a woman under 40 in good health and CMV-seropositive. The material sequenced was PBMCs. The rearrangement joins TRBV4-3 to TRBJ1-1; 9 nucleotides match TRBD1. CDR3 amino acids: CASSQEGQGSTEAFF. As DNA, the CDR3 is TGCGCCAGCAGCCAAGAGGGACAGGGTTCGACTGAAGCTTTCTTT.